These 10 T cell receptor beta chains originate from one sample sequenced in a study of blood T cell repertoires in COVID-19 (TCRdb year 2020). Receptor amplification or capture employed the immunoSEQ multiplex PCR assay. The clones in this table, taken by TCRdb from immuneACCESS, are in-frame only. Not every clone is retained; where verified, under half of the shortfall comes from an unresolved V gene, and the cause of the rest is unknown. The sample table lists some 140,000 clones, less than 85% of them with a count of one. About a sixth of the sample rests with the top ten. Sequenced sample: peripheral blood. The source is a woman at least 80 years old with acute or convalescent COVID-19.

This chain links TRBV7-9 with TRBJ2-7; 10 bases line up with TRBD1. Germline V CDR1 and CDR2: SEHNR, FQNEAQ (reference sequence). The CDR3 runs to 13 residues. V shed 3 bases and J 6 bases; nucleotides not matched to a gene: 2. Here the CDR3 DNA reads TGTGCCAGCAGCTTTTGGGACAGGGGCGAGCAGTACTTC. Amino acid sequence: CASSFWDRGEQYF.

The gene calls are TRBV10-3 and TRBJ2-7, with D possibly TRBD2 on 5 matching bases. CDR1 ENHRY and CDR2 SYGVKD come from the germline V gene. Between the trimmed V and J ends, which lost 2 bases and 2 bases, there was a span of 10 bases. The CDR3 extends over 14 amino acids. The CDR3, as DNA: TGTGCCATCAGTGAGGCCGGGGAAGCCTACGAGCAGTACTTC. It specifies CAISEAGEAYEQYF.

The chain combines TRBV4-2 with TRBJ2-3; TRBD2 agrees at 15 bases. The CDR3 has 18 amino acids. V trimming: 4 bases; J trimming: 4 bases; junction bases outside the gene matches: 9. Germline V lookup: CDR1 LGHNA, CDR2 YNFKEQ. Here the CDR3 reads CASSLGLAGGPIADTQYF. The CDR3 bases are TGTGCCAGCAGCCTAGGACTAGCGGGAGGGCCAATTGCAGATACGCAGTATTTT.

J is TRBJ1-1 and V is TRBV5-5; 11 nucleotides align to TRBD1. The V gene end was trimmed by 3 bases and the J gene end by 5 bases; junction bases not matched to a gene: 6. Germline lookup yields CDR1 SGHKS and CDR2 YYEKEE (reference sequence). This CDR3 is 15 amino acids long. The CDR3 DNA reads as TGTGCCAGCAGCTACGGGACAGGGGGTTTGACTGAAGCTTTCTTT. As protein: CASSYGTGGLTEAFF. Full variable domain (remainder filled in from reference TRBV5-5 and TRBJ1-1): DAGVTQSPTHLIKTRGQQVTLRCSPISGHKSVSWYQQVLGQGPQFIFQYYEKEERGRGNFPDRFSARQFPNYSSELNVNALLLGDSALYLCASSYGTGGLTEAFFGQGTRLTVV.

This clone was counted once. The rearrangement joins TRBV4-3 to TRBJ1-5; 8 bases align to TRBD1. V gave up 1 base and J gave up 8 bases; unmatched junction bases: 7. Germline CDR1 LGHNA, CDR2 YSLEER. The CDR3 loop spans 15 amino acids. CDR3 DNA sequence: TGCGCCAGCAGCCAAGGGACAGGGTGGATAGAGCCCCAGCATTTT. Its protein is CASSQGTGWIEPQHF.

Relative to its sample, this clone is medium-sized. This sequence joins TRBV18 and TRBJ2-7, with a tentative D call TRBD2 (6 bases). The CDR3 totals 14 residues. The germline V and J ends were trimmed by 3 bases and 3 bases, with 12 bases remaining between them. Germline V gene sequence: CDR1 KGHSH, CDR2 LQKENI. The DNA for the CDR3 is TGTGCCAGCTCACCGGCGGGGTCCCGCTACGAGCAGTACTTC. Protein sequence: CASSPAGSRYEQYF. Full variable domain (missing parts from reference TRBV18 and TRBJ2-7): NAGVMQNPRHLVRRRGQEARLRCSPMKGHSHVYWYRQLPEEGLKFMVYLQKENIIDESGMPKERFSAEFPKEGPSILRIQQVVRGDSAAYFCASSPAGSRYEQYFGPGTRLTVT.

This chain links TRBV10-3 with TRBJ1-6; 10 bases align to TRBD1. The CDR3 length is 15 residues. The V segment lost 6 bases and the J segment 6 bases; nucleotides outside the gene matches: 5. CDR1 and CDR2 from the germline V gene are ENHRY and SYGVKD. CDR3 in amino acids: CAIRTGTGVNSPLHF. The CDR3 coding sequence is TGTGCCATCAGGACCGGGACAGGGGTTAATTCACCCCTCCACTTT.

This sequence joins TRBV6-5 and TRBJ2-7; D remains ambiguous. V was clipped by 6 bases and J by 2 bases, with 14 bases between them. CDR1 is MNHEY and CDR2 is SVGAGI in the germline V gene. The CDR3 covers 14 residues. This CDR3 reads CASRVGRPTYEQYF. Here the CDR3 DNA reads TGTGCCAGCAGGGTAGGCAGGCCCACCTACGAGCAGTACTTC.

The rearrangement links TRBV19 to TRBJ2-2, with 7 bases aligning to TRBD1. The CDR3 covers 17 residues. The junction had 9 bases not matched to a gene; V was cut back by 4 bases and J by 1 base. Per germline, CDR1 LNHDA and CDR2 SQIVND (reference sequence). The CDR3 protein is CASSSLAGTENTGELFF. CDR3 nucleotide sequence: TGTGCCAGTAGTAGCTTAGCCGGGACAGAGAACACCGGGGAGCTGTTTTTT.

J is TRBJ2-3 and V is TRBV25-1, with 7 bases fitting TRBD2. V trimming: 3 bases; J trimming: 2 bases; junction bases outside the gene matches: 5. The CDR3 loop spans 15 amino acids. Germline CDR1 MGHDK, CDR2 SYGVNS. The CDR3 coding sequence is TGTGCCAGCAGTGACATGCGGGAGCCCACAGATACGCAGTATTTT. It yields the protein CASSDMREPTDTQYF.